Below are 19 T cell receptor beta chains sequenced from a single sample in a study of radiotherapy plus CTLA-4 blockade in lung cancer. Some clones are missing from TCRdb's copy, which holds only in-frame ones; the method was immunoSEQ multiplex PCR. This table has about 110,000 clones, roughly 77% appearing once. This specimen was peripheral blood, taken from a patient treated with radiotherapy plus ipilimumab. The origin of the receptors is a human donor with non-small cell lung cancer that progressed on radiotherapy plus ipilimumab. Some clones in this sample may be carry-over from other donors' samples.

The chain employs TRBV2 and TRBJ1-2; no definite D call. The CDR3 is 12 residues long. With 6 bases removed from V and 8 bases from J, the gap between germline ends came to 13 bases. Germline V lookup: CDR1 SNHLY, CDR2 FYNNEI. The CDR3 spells CASSRPGRGYTF. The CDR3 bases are TGTGCCAGCAGCAGACCAGGAAGGGGCTACACCTTC.

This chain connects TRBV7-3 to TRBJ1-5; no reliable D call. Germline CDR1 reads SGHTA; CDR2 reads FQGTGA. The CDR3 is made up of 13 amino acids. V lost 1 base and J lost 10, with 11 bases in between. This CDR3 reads CASSLMAGQPQHF. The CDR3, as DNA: TGTGCCAGCAGCTTAATGGCCGGGCAACCCCAGCATTTT.

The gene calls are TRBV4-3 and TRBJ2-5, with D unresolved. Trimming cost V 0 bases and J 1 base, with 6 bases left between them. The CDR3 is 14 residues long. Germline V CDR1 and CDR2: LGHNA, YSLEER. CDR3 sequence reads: CASSQEGFQETQYF. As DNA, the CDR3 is TGCGCCAGCAGCCAAGAAGGGTTCCAAGAGACCCAGTACTTC.

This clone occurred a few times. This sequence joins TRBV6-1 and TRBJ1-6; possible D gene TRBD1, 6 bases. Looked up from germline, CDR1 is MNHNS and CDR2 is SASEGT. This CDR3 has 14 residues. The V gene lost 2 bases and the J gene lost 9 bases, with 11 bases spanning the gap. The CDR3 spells CASSERGVASPLHF. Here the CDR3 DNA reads TGTGCCAGCAGTGAAAGGGGGGTCGCTTCACCCCTCCACTTT.

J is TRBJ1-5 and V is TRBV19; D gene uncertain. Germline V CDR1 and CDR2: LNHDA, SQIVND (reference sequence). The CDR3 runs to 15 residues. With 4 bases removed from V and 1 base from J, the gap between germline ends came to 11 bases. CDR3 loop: CASSTAFGSNQPQHF. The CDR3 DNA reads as TGTGCCAGTAGTACGGCCTTCGGAAGCAATCAGCCCCAGCATTTT.

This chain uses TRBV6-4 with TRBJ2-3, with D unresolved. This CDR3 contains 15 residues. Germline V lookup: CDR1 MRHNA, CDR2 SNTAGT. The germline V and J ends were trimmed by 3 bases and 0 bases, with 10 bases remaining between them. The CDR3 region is CASSEGTLSTDTQYF. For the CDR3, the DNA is TGTGCCAGCAGTGAAGGAACCCTTAGCACAGATACGCAGTATTTT.

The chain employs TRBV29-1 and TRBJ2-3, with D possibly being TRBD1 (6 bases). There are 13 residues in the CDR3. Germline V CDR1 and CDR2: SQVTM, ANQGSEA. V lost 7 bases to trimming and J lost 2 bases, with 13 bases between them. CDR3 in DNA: TGCAGCGCCGACAGGTCTGTCACAGATACGCAGTATTTT. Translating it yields CSADRSVTDTQYF.

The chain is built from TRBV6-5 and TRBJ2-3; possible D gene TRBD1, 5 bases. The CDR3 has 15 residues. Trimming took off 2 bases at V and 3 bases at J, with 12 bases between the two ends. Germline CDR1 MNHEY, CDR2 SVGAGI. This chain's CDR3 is CASSYQSPGTDTQYF. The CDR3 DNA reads TGTGCCAGCAGTTACCAGTCTCCAGGGACAGATACGCAGTATTTT.

The CDR3 DNA reads TGTGCCAGCAGCTTCCGGACAGGGTCCTCCTACAATGAGCAGTTCTTC. Its translation is CASSFRTGSSYNEQFF. The chain links TRBV5-4 to TRBJ2-1, with TRBD1 matching over 8 bases. CDR1 is SGHNT and CDR2 is YYREEE in the germline V gene (reference sequence). This CDR3 comprises 16 residues. V was clipped by 2 bases and J by 0 bases; unmatched bases: 4. Drawing the rest from reference TRBV5-4 and TRBJ2-1, the complete variable domain is ETGVTQSPTHLIKTRGQQVTLRCSSQSGHNTVSWYQQALGQGPQFIFQYYREEENGRGNFPPRFSGLQFPNYSSELNVNALELDDSALYLCASSFRTGSSYNEQFFGPGTRLTVL.

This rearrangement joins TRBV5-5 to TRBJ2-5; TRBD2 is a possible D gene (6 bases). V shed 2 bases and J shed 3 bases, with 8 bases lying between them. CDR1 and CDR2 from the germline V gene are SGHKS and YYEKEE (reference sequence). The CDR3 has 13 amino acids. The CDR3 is CASSFTGEETQYF. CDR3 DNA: TGTGCCAGCAGCTTTACGGGGGAAGAGACCCAGTACTTC.

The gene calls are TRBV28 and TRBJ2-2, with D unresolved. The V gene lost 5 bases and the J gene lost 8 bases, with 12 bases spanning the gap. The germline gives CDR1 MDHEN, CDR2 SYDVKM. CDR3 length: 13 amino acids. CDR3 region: CASSPGMAGELFF. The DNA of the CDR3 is TGTGCCAGCAGTCCCGGTATGGCTGGGGAGCTGTTTTTT.

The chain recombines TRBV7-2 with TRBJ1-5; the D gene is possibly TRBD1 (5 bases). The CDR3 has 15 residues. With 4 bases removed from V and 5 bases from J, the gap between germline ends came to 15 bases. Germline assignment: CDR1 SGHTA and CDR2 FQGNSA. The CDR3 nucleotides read TGTGCCAGCAGCTCCCCCGGGACGCCCTATCAGCCCCAGCATTTT. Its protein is CASSSPGTPYQPQHF.

CDR3 amino acids: CASRATTEAFF. The CDR3 nucleotides are TGTGCCAGCAGGGCAACCACTGAAGCTTTCTTT. The J gene is TRBJ1-1, the V gene TRBV6-1; no firm D call. The V gene lost 6 bases and the J gene lost 4 bases, with 6 bases spanning the gap. Germline V gene sequence: CDR1 MNHNS, CDR2 SASEGT. The CDR3 has 11 amino acids.

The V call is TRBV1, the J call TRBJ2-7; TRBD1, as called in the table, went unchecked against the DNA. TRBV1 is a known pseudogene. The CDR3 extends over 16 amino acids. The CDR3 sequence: CTSSQGDRPYSYEQYF. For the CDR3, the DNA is TGCACCAGCAGCCAAGGGGACAGGCCGTACTCCTACGAGCAGTACTTC.

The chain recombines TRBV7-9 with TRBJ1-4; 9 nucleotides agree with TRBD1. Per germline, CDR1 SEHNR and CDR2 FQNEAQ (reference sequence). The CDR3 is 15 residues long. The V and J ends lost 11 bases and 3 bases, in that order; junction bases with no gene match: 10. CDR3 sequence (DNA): TGTGCCGCGGAGACAGGGGGTGCTCCTAATGAAAAACTGTTTTTT. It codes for CAAETGGAPNEKLFF.

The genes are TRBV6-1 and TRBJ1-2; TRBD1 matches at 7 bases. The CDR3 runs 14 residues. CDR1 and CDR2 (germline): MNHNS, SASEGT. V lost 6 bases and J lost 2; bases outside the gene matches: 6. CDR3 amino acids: CASSTGQTNYGYTF. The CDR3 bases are TGTGCCAGCAGCACGGGACAGACCAACTATGGCTACACCTTC.

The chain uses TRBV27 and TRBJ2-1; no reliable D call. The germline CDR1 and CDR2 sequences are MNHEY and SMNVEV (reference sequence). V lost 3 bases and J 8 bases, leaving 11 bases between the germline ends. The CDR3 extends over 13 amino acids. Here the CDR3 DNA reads TGTGCCAGCAGTTTCCGCAGTGGGGATGAGCAGTTCTTC. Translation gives CASSFRSGDEQFF.

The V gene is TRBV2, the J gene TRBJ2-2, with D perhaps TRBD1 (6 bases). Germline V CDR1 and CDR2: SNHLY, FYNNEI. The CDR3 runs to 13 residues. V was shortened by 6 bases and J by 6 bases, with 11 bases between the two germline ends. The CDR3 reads CASSAQGPGELFF. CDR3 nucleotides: TGTGCCAGCAGCGCACAGGGTCCCGGGGAGCTGTTTTTT.

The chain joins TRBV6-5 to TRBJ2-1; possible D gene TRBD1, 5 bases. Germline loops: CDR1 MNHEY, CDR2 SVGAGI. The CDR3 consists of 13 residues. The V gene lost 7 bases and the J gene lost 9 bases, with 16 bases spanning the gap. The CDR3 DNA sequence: TGTGCCAGCACCCCCCCCCAGGGTGGTGAGCAGTTCTTC. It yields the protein CASTPPQGGEQFF.